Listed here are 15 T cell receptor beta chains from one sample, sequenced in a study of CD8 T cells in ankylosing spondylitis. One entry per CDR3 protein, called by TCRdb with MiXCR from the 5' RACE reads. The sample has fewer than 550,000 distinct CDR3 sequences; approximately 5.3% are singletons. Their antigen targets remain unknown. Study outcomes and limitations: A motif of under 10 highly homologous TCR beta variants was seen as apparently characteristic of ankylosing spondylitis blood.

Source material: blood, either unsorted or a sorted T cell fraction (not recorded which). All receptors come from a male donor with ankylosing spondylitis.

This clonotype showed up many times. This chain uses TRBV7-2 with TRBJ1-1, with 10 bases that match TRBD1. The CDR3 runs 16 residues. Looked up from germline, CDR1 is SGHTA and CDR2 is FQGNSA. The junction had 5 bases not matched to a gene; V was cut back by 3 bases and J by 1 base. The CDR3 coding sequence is TGTGCCAGCAGCTTTAGGACAGGGGGACCGAACACTGAAGCTTTCTTT. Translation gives CASSFRTGGPNTEAFF.

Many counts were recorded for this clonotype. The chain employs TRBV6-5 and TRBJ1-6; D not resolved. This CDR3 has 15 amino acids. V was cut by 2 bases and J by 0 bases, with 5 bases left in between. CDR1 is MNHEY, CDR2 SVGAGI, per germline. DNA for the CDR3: TGTGCCAGCAGTTACGGGAGCTCCTATAATTCACCCCTCCACTTT. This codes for CASSYGSSYNSPLHF.

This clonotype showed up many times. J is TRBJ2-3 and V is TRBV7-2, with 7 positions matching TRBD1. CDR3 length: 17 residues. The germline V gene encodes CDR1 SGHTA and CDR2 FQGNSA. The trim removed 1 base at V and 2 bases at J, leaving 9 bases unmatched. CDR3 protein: CASSLGFWGQHTDTQYF. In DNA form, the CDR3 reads TGTGCCAGCAGCTTAGGATTTTGGGGACAGCACACAGATACGCAGTATTTT.

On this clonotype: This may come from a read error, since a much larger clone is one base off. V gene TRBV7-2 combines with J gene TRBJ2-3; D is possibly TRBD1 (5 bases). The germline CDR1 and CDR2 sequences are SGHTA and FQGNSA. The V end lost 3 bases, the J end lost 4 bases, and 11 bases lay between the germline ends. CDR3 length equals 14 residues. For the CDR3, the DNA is TGTGCCAGCAGCTTTGCCAGGGTGGCAGATACGCAGTATTTT. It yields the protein CASSFARVADTQYF.

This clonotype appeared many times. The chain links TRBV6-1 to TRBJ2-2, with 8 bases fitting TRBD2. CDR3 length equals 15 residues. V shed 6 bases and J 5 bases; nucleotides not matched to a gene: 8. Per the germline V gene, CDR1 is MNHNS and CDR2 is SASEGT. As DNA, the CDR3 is TGTGCCAGCAGGCGATTGCGGGGGGCGACCGGGGAGCTGTTTTTT. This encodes CASRRLRGATGELFF.

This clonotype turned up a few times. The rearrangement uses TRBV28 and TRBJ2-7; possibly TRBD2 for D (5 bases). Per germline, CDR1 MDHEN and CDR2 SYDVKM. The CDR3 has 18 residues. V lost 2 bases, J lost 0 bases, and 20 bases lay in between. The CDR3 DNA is TGTGCCAGCAGTTTAAGCCCACCGTTTTCGGGGAGCTCCTACGAGCAGTACTTC. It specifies CASSLSPPFSGSSYEQYF.

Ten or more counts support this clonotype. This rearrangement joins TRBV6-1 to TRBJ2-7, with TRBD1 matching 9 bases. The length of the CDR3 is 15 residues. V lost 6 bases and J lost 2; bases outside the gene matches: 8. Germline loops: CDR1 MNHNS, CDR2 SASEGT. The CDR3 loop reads CASRSTGGKTYEQYF. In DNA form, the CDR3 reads TGTGCCAGCAGGTCGACAGGGGGAAAAACCTACGAGCAGTACTTC.

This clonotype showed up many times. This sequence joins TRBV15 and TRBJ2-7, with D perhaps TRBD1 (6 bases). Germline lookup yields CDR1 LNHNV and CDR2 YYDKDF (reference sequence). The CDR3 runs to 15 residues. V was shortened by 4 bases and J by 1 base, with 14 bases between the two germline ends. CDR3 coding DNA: TGTGCCACCAGCAAGGAGCAGGGGTCTTCCTACGAGCAGTACTTC. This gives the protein CATSKEQGSSYEQYF.

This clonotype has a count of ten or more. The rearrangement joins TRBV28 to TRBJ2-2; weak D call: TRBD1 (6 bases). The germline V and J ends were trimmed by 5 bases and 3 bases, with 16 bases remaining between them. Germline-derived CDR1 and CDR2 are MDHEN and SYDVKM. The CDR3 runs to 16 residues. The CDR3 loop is CASSPQGYRDTGELFF. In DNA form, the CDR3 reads TGTGCCAGCAGTCCGCAGGGGTACCGCGACACCGGGGAGCTGTTTTTT. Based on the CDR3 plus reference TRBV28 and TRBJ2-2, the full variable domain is DVKVTQSSRYLVKRTGEKVFLECVQDMDHENMFWYRQDPGLGLRLIYFSYDVKMKEKGDIPEGYSVSREKKERFSLILESASTNQTSMYLCASSPQGYRDTGELFFGEGSRLTVL.

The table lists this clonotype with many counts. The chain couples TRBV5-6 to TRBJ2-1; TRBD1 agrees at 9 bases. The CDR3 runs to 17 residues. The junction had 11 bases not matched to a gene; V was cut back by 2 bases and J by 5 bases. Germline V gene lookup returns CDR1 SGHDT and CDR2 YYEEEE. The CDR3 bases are TGTGCCAGCAGCTTCCCCTGGGGGACAGGGAATGACAATGAGCAGTTCTTC. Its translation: CASSFPWGTGNDNEQFF.

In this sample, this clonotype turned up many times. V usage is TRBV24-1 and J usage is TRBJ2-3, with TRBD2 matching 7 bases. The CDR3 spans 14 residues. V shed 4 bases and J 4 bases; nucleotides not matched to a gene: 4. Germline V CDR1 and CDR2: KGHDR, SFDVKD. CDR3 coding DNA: TGTGCCACCAGTGACTCGGGAGGTGCAGATACGCAGTATTTT. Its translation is CATSDSGGADTQYF.

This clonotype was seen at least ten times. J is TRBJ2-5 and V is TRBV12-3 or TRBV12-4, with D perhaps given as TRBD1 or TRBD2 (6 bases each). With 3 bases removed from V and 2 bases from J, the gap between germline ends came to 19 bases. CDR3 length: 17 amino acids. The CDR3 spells CASSLLDGGPRQETQYF. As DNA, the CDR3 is TGTGCCAGCAGTTTGTTGGATGGGGGGCCGAGGCAAGAGACCCAGTACTTC.

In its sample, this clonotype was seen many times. In DNA, the CDR3 is TGTGCCAGCAGCTCGAATGGGGGGGCTAGTCGCACAGATACGCAGTATTTT. Amino acid sequence: CASSSNGGASRTDTQYF. The J gene is TRBJ2-3, the V gene TRBV7-6; D may be TRBD2 (7 bases). Germline CDR1 reads SGHVS; CDR2 reads FNYEAQ. Trimming removed 4 bases at V and 1 base at J, with 18 bases between. This CDR3 spans 17 amino acids.

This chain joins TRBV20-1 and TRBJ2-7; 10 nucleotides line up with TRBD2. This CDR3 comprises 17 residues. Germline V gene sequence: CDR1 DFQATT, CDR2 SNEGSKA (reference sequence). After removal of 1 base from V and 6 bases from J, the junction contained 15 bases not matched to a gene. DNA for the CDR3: TGCAGTGCTAGAGGGGGACTAGCGCTAATCCTACGAGGCGAGCAGTACTTC. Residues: CSARGGLALILRGEQYF.

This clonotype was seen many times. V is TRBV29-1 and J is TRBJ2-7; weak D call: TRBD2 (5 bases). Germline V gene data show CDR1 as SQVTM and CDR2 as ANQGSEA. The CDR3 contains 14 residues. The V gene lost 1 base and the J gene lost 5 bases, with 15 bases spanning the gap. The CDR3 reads CSVEGIMPSNEQYF. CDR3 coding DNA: TGCAGCGTTGAAGGAATAATGCCTAGCAACGAGCAGTACTTC.